This TCR beta chain was captured by sequencing in a study of shared clonotypes between healthy human individuals. This CDR3 has 15 residues. Trimming took 7 bases from V and 1 from J; bases not matched to a gene: 4. CDR1 and CDR2 (germline): SGHRS, YFSETQ. Study observations and caveats: The researchers took only blood, and tissue repertoires probably look different. In the sorted subsets, rarefaction showed sequencing was incomplete despite large depth.

In regard to this clone: Antigen: not known.

The material for each subset, its genomic DNA, was split evenly across several immunoSEQ plates. The repertoire was sequenced with immunoSEQ multiplex PCR; TCRdb's copy has only in-frame clones and lacks some. The data contain roughly 2.6 million clones, just over 90% of them singletons. The chain links TRBV5-1 to TRBJ2-5; TRBD2 matches 13 bases. This receptor was identified in a man aged 18 to 35 in good health. Sequenced sample: naive CD4+ T cells sorted from blood. The subset here: CD45RA+ positively selected. CDR3 sequence reads: CASERTSGSQETQYF. The DNA of the CDR3 is TGCGCCAGCGAGCGGACTAGCGGGAGCCAAGAGACCCAGTACTTC.